The rows below give T cell receptor beta chains drawn from one sample of a study of graft-versus-host responses after intestinal transplantation. Sequenced by immunoSEQ multiplex PCR; TCRdb stores in-frame clones only, minus some. The sample lists approximately 60,000 clones; approximately 90% were seen once. No antigens are known for them. This material consisted of unstimulated CD8+ T cells sorted from spleen or lymph node cells, taken before transplant. These TCRs come from a human donor who was the organ donor for an intestinal transplant. Both conserved end residues are part of each CDR3. Fields, in order: CDR3 length, V gene, D gene, clone size, J gene, CDR3 DNA, CDR3 protein. A D gene is named only where the DNA matches it firmly. A clone size is listed for some rows: how often the clone was seen (once, few, many), or a class if it is expanded.

13	TRBV5-1	-	-	TRBJ1-1	TGCGCCAGCAGCCCGACGGGGAGCACTGAAGCTTTCTTT	CASSPTGSTEAFF
16	TRBV28	TRBD2	-	TRBJ2-1	TGTGCCAGCAGTCAGATCCGGGACTACCTCTACAATGAGCAGTTCTTC	CASSQIRDYLYNEQFF
13	TRBV5-6	-	-	TRBJ1-1	TGTGCCAGCAGCGCCGGCGGGGGCACTGAAGCTTTCTTT	CASSAGGGTEAFF
17	TRBV30	TRBD2	-	TRBJ2-3	TGTGCCTGGGGGACTAGCGGGAGCGAAGGGTGGGGAGATACGCAGTATTTT	CAWGTSGSEGWGDTQYF
15	TRBV28	-	-	TRBJ2-3	TGTGCCAGCAGTTTCCCTCGGGAGTTTGGAGATACGCAGTATTTT	CASSFPREFGDTQYF
12	TRBV29-1	TRBD1	-	TRBJ1-2	TGCAGCGTTGCAGGGGGCGACTATGGCTACACCTTC	CSVAGGDYGYTF
16	TRBV5-3	TRBD1	once	TRBJ2-3	TGTGCCAGAAGCAGCGACAGGGGCCGAGGAGGAGATACGCAGTATTTT	CARSSDRGRGGDTQYF
13	TRBV6-4	-	-	TRBJ2-1	TGTGCCAGCAGCTCTGACAGCTACAATGAGCAGTTCTTC	CASSSDSYNEQFF
13	TRBV9	-	-	TRBJ2-2	TGTGCCAGCAGCGTAGACGGTGTCGGGGAGCTGTTTTTT	CASSVDGVGELFF
13	TRBV9	TRBD1	-	TRBJ2-1	TGTGCCAGCAGCGTAGAGGGAGACAGGGGTCAGTTCTTC	CASSVEGDRGQFF
17	TRBV19	TRBD2	-	TRBJ2-1	TGTGCCAGTAGTATAGTAATCGGGCGGGAGGGCCGAAATGAGCAGTTCTTC	CASSIVIGREGRNEQFF
15	TRBV19	-	-	TRBJ1-1	TGTGCCAGTAGTCCTCTCCGGACACTTAACACTGAAGCTTTCTTT	CASSPLRTLNTEAFF
14	TRBV4-1	-	-	TRBJ2-3	TGCGCCAGCAGCCCAGGGGAGTTCACAGATACGCAGTATTTT	CASSPGEFTDTQYF
16	TRBV19	-	once	TRBJ1-3	TGTGCCAGTAGAAGAGACAGCGAAATCTCTGGAAACACCATATATTTT	CASRRDSEISGNTIYF
12	TRBV10-2	-	-	TRBJ2-7	TGCGCCAGCAATACTGGAGGCTACGAGCAGTACTTC	CASNTGGYEQYF
15	TRBV6-4	TRBD2	-	TRBJ2-1	TGTGCCAGCAGTGACTCGACTAGCGGCAACAATGAGCAGTTCTTC	CASSDSTSGNNEQFF
13	TRBV6-6	-	-	TRBJ2-7	TGTGCCAGCAGTCACGGGACATTCGTCGAGCAGTACTTC	CASSHGTFVEQYF
15	TRBV2	TRBD2	-	TRBJ2-3	TGTGCCAGCAAAGAGACTAGCGGAGGTACAGATACGCAGTATTTT	CASKETSGGTDTQYF
15	TRBV29-1	TRBD2	-	TRBJ2-3	TGCAGCGTGTCCCTAGCGGGAATCTATCCAGATACGCAGTATTTT	CSVSLAGIYPDTQYF
16	TRBV19	TRBD2	-	TRBJ2-5	TGTGCCAGTAGTATGACTAGCGGGAGTGGCCAAGAGACCCAGTACTTC	CASSMTSGSGQETQYF
16	TRBV2	TRBD2	-	TRBJ2-1	TGTGCCAGCAGGGGGACTAGCGGCCGACCCTACAATGAGCAGTTCTTC	CASRGTSGRPYNEQFF
14	TRBV7-9	-	-	TRBJ1-2	TGTGCCAGCAGCTTCGGACAGCTCAACTATGGCTACACCTTC	CASSFGQLNYGYTF
12	TRBV10-1	TRBD1	-	TRBJ1-4	TGCGCCAACCCACAGGGGGCTGGGGAACTGTTTTTT	CANPQGAGELFF
19	TRBV10-2	-	-	TRBJ2-7	TGCGCCAGCAGTGAGTTCCCAGCGGGACAGGTACCCCCCTCCTACGAGCAGTACTTC	CASSEFPAGQVPPSYEQYF
13	TRBV11-3	-	-	TRBJ2-1	TGTGCCAGCAGATTCACTAGATACAATGAGCAGTTCTTC	CASRFTRYNEQFF
14	TRBV29-1	-	-	TRBJ1-2	TGCAGCGTTGTAGCGCCCGGGTCTGGGGGCGGCTACACCTTC	CSVVAPGSGGGYTF
16	TRBV18	TRBD1	-	TRBJ2-5	TGTGCCAGCTCACTTACCCCCGGGACAGGGAGAGAGACCCAGTACTTC	CASSLTPGTGRETQYF
18	TRBV7-9	TRBD2	-	TRBJ2-3	TGTGCCAGCAGCTCTACAAATCTCTTGAGCGGGAGGGTAGATACGCAGTATTTT	CASSSTNLLSGRVDTQYF
11	TRBV20-1	TRBD2	-	TRBJ2-1	TGCAGAACTAGCGGACGAAATGAGCAGTTCTTC	CRTSGRNEQFF
16	TRBV5-6	-	-	TRBJ2-5	TGTGCCAGCAGCTTTGGGCCCCTGCTGGGGGCAGAGACCCAGTACTTC	CASSFGPLLGAETQYF
15	TRBV18	TRBD2	-	TRBJ2-1	TGTGCCAGCTCACTGGGACTAGCGGCCTGGAATGAGCAGTTCTTC	CASSLGLAAWNEQFF
17	TRBV28	TRBD2	-	TRBJ2-7	TGTGCCAGCAGCTACTCCAACACTCTAGCGGTTGCCTACGAGCAGTACTTC	CASSYSNTLAVAYEQYF
14	TRBV19	-	-	TRBJ1-2	TGTGCCAGTAGCGACCCTGGAGGGGACTATGGCTACACCTTC	CASSDPGGDYGYTF
18	TRBV18	TRBD2	-	TRBJ2-7	TGTGCCAGCTCACCCGATCACTCGGGGGGGGAAGTCTACAACGAGCAGTACTTC	CASSPDHSGGEVYNEQYF
17	TRBV4-2	-	-	TRBJ2-1	TGTGCCAGCAGCCAAGATTTTGAGCTAGCGTCCTACAATGAGCAGTTCTTC	CASSQDFELASYNEQFF
15	TRBV11-1	-	-	TRBJ2-5	TGTGCCAGCAGCTTAGTACCCAGTCCCCAAGAGACCCAGTACTTC	CASSLVPSPQETQYF
15	TRBV27	TRBD2	-	TRBJ2-1	TGTGCCAGCAGTATCGCCGGGACTAGCTACAATGAGCAGTTCTTC	CASSIAGTSYNEQFF
16	TRBV9	-	-	TRBJ2-7	TGTGCCAGCAGCGTAGGATCGGGCGGAGGGGCCTACGAGCAGTACTTC	CASSVGSGGGAYEQYF
18	TRBV5-1	TRBD2	-	TRBJ2-4	TGCGCCAGCAGCTTGCCACTAGCGGGAGGGGTAGCCAAAAACATTCAGTACTTC	CASSLPLAGGVAKNIQYF
15	TRBV4-3	-	few	TRBJ2-7	TGCGCCAGCAGCCAAGATACCGAGCTCAACTACGAGCAGTACTTC	CASSQDTELNYEQYF
14	TRBV6-5	TRBD2	-	TRBJ2-7	TGTGCCAGCAGTTACTCGCCTAGCGGCTACGAGCAGTACTTC	CASSYSPSGYEQYF
15	TRBV7-9	TRBD1	-	TRBJ2-5	TGTGCCAGCAGCTACCGACAGGGTCGCCAAGAGACCCAGTACTTC	CASSYRQGRQETQYF
14	TRBV5-6	TRBD1	-	TRBJ1-2	TGTGCCAGCAGCCTGACAGGGGGCGTCGATGGCTACACCTTC	CASSLTGGVDGYTF
13	TRBV10-3	-	few	TRBJ2-7	TGTGCCATCAGACCGGGACACTATTCCGAGCAGTACTTC	CAIRPGHYSEQYF
14	TRBV27	-	-	TRBJ2-7	TGTGCCAGCAGTACACAGGGTCGTGTTATCGAGCAGTACTTC	CASSTQGRVIEQYF
14	TRBV9	TRBD2	-	TRBJ2-5	TGTGCCAGCAGCTACCGCGGACTAGCAGGGACCCAGTACTTC	CASSYRGLAGTQYF
14	TRBV21-1	-	-	TRBJ1-5	TGTGCCAGCAGCAAAGGTCAGGGTTATCAGCCCCAGCATTTT	CASSKGQGYQPQHF
16	TRBV9	TRBD1	-	TRBJ1-4	TGTGCCAGCAGCGTGGGACCAGGGGGCATTAATGAAAAACTGTTTTTT	CASSVGPGGINEKLFF
14	TRBV5-1	TRBD1	-	TRBJ1-1	TGCGCCAGCAGCTTGGGTCAGGGGGCCACTGAAGCTTTCTTT	CASSLGQGATEAFF
16	TRBV6-5	TRBD2	-	TRBJ2-6	TGTGCCAGCAGTTACTCGGGGGGGACCGGGGCCAACGTCCTGACTTTC	CASSYSGGTGANVLTF
15	TRBV9	-	-	TRBJ2-1	TGTGCCAGCAGCGTGGCAGGGATCGCCTACAATGAGCAGTTCTTC	CASSVAGIAYNEQFF
17	TRBV30	-	-	TRBJ2-1	TGTGCCTGGAGTGGTGGCTTCTCGGGAGTACTATCCAATGAGCAGTTCTTC	CAWSGGFSGVLSNEQFF
13	TRBV2	-	-	TRBJ2-5	TGTGCCAGCATGCGGGAAGGGGAGGAGACCCAGTACTTC	CASMREGEETQYF